This T cell receptor (beta chain) was recorded in a study of blood T cell repertoires in COVID-19. Study information: Sites across the United States, Italy and Spain contributed samples from acute and convalescent COVID-19.

Participants were aged roughly 18 to 89 years from about two dozen US areas. The protocol was immunoSEQ multiplex PCR, while the TCRdb copy is restricted to in-frame clones and leaves out a portion. Of 150,000 to 200,000 clones detected, 88% appear once; the ten largest clones hold approximately 9%. The receptor comes from a young woman who had recovered from COVID-19. Sequenced input: PBMCs or T cells enriched from blood (not recorded which).

CDR3: CASRQGGGNSYEQYF. The CDR3 DNA sequence: TGTGCCAGCAGACAGGGTGGTGGGAACTCCTACGAGCAGTACTTC. J is TRBJ2-7 and V is TRBV2, with D perhaps matching TRBD1 (6 bases). The CDR3 is 15 amino acids. Germline CDR1 SNHLY, CDR2 FYNNEI. Trimming took off 6 bases at V and 0 bases at J, with 15 bases between the two ends.